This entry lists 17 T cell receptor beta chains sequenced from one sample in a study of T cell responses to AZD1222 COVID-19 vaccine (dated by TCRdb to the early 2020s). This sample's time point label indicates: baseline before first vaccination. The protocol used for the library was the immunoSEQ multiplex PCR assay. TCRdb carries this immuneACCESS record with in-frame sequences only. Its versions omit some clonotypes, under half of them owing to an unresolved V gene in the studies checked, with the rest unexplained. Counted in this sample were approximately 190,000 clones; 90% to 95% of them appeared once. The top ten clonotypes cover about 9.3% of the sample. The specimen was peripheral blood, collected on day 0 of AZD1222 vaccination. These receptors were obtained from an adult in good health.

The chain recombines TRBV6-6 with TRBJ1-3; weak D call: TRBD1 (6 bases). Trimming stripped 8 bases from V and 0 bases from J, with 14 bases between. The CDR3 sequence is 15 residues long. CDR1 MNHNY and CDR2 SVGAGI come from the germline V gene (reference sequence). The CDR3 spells CASGGTPRSGNTIYF. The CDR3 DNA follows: TGTGCCAGCGGGGGGACACCACGCTCTGGAAACACCATATATTTT.

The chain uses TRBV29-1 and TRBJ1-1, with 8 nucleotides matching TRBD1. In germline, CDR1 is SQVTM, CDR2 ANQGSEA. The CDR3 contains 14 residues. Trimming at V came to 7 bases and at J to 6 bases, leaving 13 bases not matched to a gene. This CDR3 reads CSDLFRGRSAEAFF. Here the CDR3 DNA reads TGCAGCGACCTATTCAGGGGGCGATCGGCTGAAGCTTTCTTT.

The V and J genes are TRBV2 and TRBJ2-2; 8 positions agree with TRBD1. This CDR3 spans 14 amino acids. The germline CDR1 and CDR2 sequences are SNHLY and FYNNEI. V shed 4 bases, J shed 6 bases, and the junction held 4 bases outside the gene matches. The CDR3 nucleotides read TGTGCCAGCAGTGTGACAGGGGTGTCCGGGGAGCTGTTTTTT. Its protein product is CASSVTGVSGELFF.

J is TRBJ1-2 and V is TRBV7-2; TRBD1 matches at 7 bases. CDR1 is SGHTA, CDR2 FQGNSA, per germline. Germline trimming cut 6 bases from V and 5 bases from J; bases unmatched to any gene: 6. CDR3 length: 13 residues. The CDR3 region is CASSFDRAYGYTF. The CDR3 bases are TGTGCCAGCAGTTTCGACAGGGCTTATGGCTACACCTTC.

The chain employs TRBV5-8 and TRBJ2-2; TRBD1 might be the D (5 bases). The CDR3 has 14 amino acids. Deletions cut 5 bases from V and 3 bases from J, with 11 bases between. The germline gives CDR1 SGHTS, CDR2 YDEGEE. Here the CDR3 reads CASRGATYTGELFF. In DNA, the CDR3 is TGTGCCAGCAGAGGGGCTACCTACACCGGGGAGCTGTTTTTT.

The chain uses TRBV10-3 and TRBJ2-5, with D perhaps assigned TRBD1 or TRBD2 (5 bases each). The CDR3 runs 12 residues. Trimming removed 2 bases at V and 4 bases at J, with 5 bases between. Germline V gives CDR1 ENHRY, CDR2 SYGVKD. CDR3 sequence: CAISEGGETQYF. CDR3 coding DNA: TGTGCCATCAGTGAGGGGGGAGAGACCCAGTACTTC.

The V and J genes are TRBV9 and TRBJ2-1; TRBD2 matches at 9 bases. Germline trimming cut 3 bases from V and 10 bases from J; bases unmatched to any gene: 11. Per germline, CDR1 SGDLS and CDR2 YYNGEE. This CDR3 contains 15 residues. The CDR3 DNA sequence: TGTGCCAGCAGCGCGCCGGGACTAGCACCTGAAGAGCAGTTCTTC. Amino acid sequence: CASSAPGLAPEEQFF.

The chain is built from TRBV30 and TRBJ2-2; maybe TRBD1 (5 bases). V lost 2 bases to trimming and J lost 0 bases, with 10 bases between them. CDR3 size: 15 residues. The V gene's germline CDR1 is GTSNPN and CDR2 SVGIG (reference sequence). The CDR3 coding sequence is TGTGCCTGGAGTTGGGGCCGGACGAACACCGGGGAGCTGTTTTTT. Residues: CAWSWGRTNTGELFF.

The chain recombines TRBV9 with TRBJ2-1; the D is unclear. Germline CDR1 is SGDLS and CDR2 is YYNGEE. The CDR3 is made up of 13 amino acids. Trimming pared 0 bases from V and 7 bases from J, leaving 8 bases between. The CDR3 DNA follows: TGTGCCAGCAGCGTAGTTGGGAATAATGAGCAGTTCTTC. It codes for CASSVVGNNEQFF.

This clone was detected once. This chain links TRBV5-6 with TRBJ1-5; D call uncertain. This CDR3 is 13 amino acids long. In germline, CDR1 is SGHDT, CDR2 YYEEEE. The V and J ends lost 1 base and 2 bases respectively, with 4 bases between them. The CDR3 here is CASSLRGNQPQHF. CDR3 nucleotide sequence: TGTGCCAGCAGCTTGAGGGGCAATCAGCCCCAGCATTTT.

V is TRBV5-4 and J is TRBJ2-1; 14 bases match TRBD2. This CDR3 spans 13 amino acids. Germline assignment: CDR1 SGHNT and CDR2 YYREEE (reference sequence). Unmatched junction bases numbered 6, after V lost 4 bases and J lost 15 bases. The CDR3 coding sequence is TGTGCCAGCAGCCCAGGGACTAGCGGGAGATTGTTCTTC. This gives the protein CASSPGTSGRLFF.

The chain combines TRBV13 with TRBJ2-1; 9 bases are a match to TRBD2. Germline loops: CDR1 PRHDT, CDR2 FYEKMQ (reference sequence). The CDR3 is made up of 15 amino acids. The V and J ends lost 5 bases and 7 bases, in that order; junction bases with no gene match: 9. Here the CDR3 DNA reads TGTGCCAGCAGCGGTTTTGGCGGGGGGGTAAATGAGCAGTTCTTC. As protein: CASSGFGGGVNEQFF.

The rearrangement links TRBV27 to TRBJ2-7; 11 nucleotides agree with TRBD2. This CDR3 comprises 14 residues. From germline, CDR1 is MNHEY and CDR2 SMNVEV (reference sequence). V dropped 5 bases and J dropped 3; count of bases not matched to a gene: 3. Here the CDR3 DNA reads TGTGCCAGCAGTGGTACTAGCGGGAGCTACGAGCAGTACTTC. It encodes CASSGTSGSYEQYF.

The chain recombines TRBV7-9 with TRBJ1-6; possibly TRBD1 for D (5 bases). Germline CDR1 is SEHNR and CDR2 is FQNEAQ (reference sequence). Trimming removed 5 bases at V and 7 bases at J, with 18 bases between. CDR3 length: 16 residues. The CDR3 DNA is TGTGCCAGCAGCCTAACCGGGACCGGTACGAATTCACCCCTCCACTTT. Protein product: CASSLTGTGTNSPLHF. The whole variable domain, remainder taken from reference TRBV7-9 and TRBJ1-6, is DTGVSQNPRHKITKRGQNVTFRCDPISEHNRLYWYRQTLGQGPEFLTYFQNEAQLEKSRLLSDRFSAERPKGSFSTLEIQRTEQGDSAMYLCASSLTGTGTNSPLHFGNGTRLTVT.

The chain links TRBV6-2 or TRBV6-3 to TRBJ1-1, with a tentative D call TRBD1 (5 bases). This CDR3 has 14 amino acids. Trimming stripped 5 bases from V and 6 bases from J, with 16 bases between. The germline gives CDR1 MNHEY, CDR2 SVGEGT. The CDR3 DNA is TGTGCCAGCAGTACTCTGGCAGGGAGGCCTGAAGCTTTCTTT. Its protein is CASSTLAGRPEAFF.

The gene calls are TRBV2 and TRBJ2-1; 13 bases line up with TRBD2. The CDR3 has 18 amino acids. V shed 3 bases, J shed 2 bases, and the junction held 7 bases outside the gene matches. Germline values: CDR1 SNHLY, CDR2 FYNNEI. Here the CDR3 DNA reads TGTGCCAGCAGTGATCTGGGACTAGCGGGAACCACCTACAATGAGCAGTTCTTC. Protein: CASSDLGLAGTTYNEQFF.

CDR3 coding DNA: TGTGCCAGCAGTGGGGGGCTAGCGGGAACATACGAGCAGTACTTC. It codes for CASSGGLAGTYEQYF. This chain uses TRBV28 with TRBJ2-7, with 9 positions matching TRBD2. Germline assignment: CDR1 MDHEN and CDR2 SYDVKM. Unmatched junction bases numbered 9, after V lost 5 bases and J lost 4 bases. The CDR3 runs 15 residues.